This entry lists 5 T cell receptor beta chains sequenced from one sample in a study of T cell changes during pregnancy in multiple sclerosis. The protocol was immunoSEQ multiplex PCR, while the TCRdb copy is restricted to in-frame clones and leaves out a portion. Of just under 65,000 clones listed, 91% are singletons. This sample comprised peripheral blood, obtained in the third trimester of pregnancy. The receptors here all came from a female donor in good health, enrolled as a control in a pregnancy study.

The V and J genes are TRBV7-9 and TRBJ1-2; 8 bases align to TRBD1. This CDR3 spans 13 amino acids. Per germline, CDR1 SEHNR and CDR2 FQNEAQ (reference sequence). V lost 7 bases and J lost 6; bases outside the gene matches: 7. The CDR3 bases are TGTGCCAGCAACGACGGGACAGGCCATGGCTACACCTTC. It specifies CASNDGTGHGYTF.

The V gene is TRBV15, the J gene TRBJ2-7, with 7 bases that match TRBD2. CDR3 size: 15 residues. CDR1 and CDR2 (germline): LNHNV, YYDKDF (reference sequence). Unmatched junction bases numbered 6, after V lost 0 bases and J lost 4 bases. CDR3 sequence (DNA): TGTGCCACCAGCAGAGATGGGGGGAGGGCTTACGAGCAGTACTTC. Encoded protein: CATSRDGGRAYEQYF.

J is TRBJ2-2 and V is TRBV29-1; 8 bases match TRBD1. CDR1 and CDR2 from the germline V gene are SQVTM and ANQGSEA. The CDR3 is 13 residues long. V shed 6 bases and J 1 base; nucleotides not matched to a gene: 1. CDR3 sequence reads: CSVDRGNTGELFF. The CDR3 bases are TGCAGCGTCGACAGGGGGAACACCGGGGAGCTGTTTTTT.

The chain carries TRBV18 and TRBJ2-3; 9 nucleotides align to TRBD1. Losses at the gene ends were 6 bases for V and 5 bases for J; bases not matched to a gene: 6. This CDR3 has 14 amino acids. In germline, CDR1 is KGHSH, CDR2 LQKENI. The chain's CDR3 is CASSPGTGKDTQYF. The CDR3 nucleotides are TGTGCCAGCTCCCCCGGGACAGGGAAAGATACGCAGTATTTT. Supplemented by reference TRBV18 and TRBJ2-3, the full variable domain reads NAGVMQNPRHLVRRRGQEARLRCSPMKGHSHVYWYRQLPEEGLKFMVYLQKENIIDESGMPKERFSAEFPKEGPSILRIQQVVRGDSAAYFCASSPGTGKDTQYFGPGTRLTVL.

The DNA of the CDR3 is TGCGCCAGCAGCGGCGGACAGGGAATCGGCGACTATGGCTACACCTTC. Residues: CASSGGQGIGDYGYTF. J is TRBJ1-2 and V is TRBV5-1; 8 nucleotides match TRBD1. Looked up from germline, CDR1 is SGHRS and CDR2 is YFSETQ. Unmatched junction bases numbered 11, after V lost 4 bases and J lost 3 bases. The CDR3 sequence is 16 residues long.